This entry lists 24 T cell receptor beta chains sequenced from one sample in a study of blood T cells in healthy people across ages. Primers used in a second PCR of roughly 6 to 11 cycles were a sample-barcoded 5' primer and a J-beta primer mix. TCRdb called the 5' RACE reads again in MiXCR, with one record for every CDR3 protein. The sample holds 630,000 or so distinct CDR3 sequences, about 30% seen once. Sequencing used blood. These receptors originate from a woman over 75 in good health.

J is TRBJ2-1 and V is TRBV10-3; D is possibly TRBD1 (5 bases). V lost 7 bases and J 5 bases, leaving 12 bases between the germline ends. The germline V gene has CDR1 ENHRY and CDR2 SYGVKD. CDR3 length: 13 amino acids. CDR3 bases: TGTGCCATCACCACGGACACTAACAATGAGCAGTTCTTC. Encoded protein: CAITTDTNNEQFF.

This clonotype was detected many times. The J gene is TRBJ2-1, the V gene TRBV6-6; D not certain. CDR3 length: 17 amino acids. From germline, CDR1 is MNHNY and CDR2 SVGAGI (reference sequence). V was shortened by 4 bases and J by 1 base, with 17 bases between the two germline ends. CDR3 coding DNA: TGTGCCAGCAGTTCCCAATTGAACACCGCTTCCTACAATGAGCAGTTCTTC. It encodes CASSSQLNTASYNEQFF.

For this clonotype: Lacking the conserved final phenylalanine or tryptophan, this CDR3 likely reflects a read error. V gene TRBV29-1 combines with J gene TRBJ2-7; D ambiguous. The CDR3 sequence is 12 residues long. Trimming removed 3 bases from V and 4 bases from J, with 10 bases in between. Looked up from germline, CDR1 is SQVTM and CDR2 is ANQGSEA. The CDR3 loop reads CSVEAETYEQYL. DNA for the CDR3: TGCAGCGTTGAGGCAGAAACATACGAGCAGTACTTA.

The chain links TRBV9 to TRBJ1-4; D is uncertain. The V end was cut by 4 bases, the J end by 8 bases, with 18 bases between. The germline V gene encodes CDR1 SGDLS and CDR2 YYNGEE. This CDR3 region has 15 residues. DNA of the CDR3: TGTGCCAGCAGCTCCACTGGACGGCCATCGGAAAAACTGTTTTTT. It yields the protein CASSSTGRPSEKLFF.

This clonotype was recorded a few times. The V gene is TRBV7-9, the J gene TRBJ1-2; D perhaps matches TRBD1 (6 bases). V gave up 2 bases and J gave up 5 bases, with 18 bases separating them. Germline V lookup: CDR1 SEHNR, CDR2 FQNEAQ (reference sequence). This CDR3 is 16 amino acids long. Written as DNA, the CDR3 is TGTGCCAGCAGCTTACCAGGACAGTACTTTAGTTATGGCTACACCTTC. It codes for CASSLPGQYFSYGYTF.

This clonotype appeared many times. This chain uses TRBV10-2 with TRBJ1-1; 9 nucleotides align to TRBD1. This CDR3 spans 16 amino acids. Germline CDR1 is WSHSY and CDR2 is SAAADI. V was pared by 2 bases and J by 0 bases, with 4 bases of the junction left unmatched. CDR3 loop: CASSEDRGYMNTEAFF. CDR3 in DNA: TGCGCCAGCAGTGAGGACAGGGGGTACATGAACACTGAAGCTTTCTTT.

The chain's CDR3 is CASSQVGTPYEQYF. CDR3 nucleotide sequence: TGTGCCAGCAGCCAAGTCGGGACACCATACGAGCAGTACTTC. The rearrangement links TRBV4-2 to TRBJ2-7; a possible D gene is TRBD1 (6 bases). The CDR3 covers 14 residues. CDR1 LGHNA and CDR2 YNFKEQ come from the germline V gene. V lost 1 base, J lost 4 bases, and 11 bases lay in between.

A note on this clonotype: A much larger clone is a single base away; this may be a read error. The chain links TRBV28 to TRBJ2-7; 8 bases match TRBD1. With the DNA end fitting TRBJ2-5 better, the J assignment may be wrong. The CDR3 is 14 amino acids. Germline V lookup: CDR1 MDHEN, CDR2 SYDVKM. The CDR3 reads CASNTQGARETQYF. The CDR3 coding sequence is TGTGCCAGCAACACCCAGGGGGCTCGAGAGACCCAGTACTTC.

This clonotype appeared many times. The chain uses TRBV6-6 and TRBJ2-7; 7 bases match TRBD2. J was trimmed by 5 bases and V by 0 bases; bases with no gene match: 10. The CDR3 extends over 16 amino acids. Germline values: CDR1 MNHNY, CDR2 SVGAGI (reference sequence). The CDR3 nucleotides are TGTGCCAGCAGTTACTCGATGCCTAGCGGTGCTCACGAGCAGTACTTC. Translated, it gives CASSYSMPSGAHEQYF.

CDR3 coding DNA: TGTGCCAGCAGCTTGGGGGACAGGATGGACACTGAAGCTTTCTTT. It is translated as CASSLGDRMDTEAFF. The V and J genes are TRBV7-8 and TRBJ1-1; 8 positions agree with TRBD1. V lost 3 bases to trimming and J lost 3 bases; unmatched junction nucleotides: 6. The germline V gene encodes CDR1 SGHVS and CDR2 FQNEAQ. The CDR3 totals 15 residues.

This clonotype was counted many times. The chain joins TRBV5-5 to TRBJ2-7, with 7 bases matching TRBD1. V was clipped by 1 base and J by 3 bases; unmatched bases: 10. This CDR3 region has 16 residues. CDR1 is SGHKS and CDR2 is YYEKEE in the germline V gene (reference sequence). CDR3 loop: CASSLLLGRGFYEQYF. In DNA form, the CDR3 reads TGTGCCAGCAGCTTGCTTCTAGGCAGGGGGTTCTACGAGCAGTACTTC.

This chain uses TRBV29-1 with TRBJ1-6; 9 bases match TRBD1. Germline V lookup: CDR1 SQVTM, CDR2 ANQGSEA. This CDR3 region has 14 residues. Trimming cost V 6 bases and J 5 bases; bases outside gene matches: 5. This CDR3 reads CSVVTGGDNSPLHF. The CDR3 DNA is TGCAGCGTCGTAACAGGGGGCGATAATTCACCCCTCCACTTT.

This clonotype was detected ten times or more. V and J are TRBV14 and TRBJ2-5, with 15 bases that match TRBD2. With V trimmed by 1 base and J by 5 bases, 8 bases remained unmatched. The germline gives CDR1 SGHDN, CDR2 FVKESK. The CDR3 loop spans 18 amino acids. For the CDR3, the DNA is TGTGCCAGCAGCCAAGGCGGACTAGCGGGGGGGCTAAAGGAGACCCAGTACTTC. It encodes CASSQGGLAGGLKETQYF.

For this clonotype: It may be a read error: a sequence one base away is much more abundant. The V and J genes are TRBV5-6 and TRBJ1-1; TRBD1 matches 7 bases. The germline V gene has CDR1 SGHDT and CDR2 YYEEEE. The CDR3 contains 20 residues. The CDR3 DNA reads TGTGCCGGCAGCTTGCTTGACGACAGGGATTATAGAAGGAAGAGCACTGAAGCTTTCTTT. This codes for CAGSLLDDRDYRRKSTEAFF.

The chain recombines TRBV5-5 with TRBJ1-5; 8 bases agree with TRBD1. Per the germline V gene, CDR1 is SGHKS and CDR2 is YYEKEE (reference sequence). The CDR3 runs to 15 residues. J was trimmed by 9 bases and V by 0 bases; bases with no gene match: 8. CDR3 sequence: CASSLDQGAFRPQHF. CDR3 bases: TGTGCCAGCAGCTTGGACCAGGGGGCTTTCAGGCCCCAGCATTTT.

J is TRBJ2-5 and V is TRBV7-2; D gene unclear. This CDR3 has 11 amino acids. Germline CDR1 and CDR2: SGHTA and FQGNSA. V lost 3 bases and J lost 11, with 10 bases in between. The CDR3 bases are TGTGCCAGCAGCTTTTACAGTGAGCAGTACTTC. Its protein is CASSFYSEQYF.

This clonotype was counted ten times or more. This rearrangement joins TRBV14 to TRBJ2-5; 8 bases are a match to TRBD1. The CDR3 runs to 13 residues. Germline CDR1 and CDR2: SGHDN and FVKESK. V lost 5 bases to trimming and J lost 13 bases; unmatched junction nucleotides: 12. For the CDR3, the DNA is TGTGCCAGCAGCTCTAGACAGGGGCCACAGGCGTACTTC. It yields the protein CASSSRQGPQAYF. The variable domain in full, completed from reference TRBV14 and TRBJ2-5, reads EAGVTQFPSHSVIEKGQTVTLRCDPISGHDNLYWYRRVMGKEIKFLLHFVKESKQDESGMPNNRFLAERTGGTYSTLKVQPAELEDSGVYFCASSSRQGPQAYFGPGTRLLVL.

CDR3 sequence: CASSQRGGGYGYTF. The CDR3 region has the DNA TGCGCCAGCAGCCAAAGGGGGGGTGGCTATGGCTACACCTTC. The rearrangement joins TRBV4-3 to TRBJ1-2; tentatively, D is TRBD1 (6 bases). Per the germline V gene, CDR1 is LGHNA and CDR2 is YSLEER. Trimming left V 2 bases short and J 4 bases short, with 11 bases between. This CDR3 is built from 14 residues.

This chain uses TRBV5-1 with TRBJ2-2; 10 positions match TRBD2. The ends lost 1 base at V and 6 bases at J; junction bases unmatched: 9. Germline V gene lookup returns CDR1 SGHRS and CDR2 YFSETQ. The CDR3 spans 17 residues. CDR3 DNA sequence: TGCGCCAGCAGCTTGTTCCCCAGCGGGGGGGCCCCCGGGGAGCTGTTTTTT. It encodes CASSLFPSGGAPGELFF.

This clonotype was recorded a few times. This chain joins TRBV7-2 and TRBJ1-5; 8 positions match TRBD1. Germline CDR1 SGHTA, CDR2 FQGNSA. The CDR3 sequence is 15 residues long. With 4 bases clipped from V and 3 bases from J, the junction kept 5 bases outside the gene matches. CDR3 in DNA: TGTGCCAGCAGCTCCCTCAGGGGGCCCAATCAGCCCCAGCATTTT. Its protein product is CASSSLRGPNQPQHF.

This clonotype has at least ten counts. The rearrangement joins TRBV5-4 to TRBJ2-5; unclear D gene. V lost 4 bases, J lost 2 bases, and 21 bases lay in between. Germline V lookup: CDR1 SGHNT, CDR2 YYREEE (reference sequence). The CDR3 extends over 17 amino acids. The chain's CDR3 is CASSQTSRSDIQETQYF. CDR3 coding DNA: TGTGCCAGCAGCCAGACGAGTAGGTCAGACATTCAAGAGACCCAGTACTTC.

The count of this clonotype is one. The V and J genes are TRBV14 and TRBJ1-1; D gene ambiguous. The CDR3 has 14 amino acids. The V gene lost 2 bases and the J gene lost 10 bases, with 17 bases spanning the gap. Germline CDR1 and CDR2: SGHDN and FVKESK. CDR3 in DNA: TGTGCCAGCAGCCAACGGAACGGCTTAATGGGAGCTTTCTTT. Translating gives CASSQRNGLMGAFF.

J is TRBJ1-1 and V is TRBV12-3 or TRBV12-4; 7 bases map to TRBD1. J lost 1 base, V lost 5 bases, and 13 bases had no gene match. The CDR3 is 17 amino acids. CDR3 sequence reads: CASSARTGGQRNTEAFF. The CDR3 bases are TGTGCCAGCAGTGCACGGACAGGTGGTCAGAGGAACACTGAAGCTTTCTTT.

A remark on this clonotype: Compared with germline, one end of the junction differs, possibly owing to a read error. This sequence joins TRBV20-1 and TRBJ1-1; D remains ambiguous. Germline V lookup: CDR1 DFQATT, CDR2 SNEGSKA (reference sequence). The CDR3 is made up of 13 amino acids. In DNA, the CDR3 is TGCAGTGCTAGGGTTGGCGGGAAGACTGGAGCTTTCTTT. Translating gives CSARVGGKTGAFF.